Listed here is a single TCR beta chain. As yet, its antigen is unknown. UMI-labeled 5' RACE TRB cDNA libraries were prepared from the cells. Following a re-call of the 5' RACE reads, TCRdb has one entry per CDR3 protein and lacks DNA. The listing contains roughly 120,000 distinct CDR3 sequences. The germline gives CDR1 SGHKS, CDR2 YYEKEE (reference sequence). This CDR3 region has 13 residues. This entry is derived from a study of CXCR3-negative and CXCR3-positive naive CD8 T cells. As for the study in general: Across all libraries, TRB reads numbered roughly 140 million, with about 1.5 +/- 0.3 million in each library. General study points: Naive subsets displayed similar surface CD5, and TCR strength was inferred from TRB CDR3 properties. In both naive subsets diversity was comparably high, whereas memory CD8+ cells showed much lower diversity. Similar TRBV-TRBJ usage was seen in naive cells (both CXCR3-negative and CXCR3-positive), but memory cells differed. CXCR3-positive naive cells carried more hydrophobic TRB CDR3s than CXCR3-negative ones.

The source material was naive CXCR3+ CD8+ T cells from blood. As to subset: CD45RO-CCR7+CD27+CD95- naive CD8+ T cells expressing CXCR3 (TNR3+). This chain connects TRBV5-5 to TRBJ1-1; TCRdb's D call of TRBD1 is untestable without DNA. This TCR came from a human donor in good health. Some clones in this sample may be carry-over from other donors' samples. CDR3 sequence: CASRMTANTEAFF.